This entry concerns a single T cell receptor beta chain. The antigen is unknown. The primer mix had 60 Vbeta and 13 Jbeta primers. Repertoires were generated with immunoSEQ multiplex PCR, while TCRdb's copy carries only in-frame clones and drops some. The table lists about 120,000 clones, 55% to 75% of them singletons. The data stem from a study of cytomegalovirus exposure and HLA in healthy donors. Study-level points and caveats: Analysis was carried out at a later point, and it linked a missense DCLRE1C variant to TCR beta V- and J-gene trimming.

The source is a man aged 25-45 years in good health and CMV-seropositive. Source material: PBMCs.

The CDR3 coding sequence is TGTGCCAGCAGACCGAAACTAGCGGGACCCTACAATGAGCAGTTCTTC. Amino acids: CASRPKLAGPYNEQFF. This chain connects TRBV14 to TRBJ2-1; 10 bases are a match to TRBD2. Germline loops: CDR1 SGHDN, CDR2 FVKESK. The CDR3 is 16 residues long. V gave up 6 bases and J gave up 2 bases; unmatched junction bases: 7.